The sequence of this TCR beta chain was determined in a study of a mutant IDH1 vaccine in newly diagnosed glioma. Across the whole study: Former treatment meant radiotherapy, temozolomide, or both; the majority had gotten both.

The assay was immunoSEQ multiplex PCR, and TCRdb's table has in-frame clones only and misses some. Of about 36,000 clones listed, around 80% are singletons. Notes on this clone: Antigen specificity is unknown.

Time point meaning: week 11, during vaccination. Every vaccination contained 300 ug of the mutant IDH1 20-mer peptide and was paired with topical imiquimod. Diagnosis in the donors showed new WHO grade 3 or 4 astrocytomas that were IDH1-mutant and ATRX-lost. V shed 1 base and J shed 10 bases, with 10 bases lying between them. The CDR3 length is 12 residues. Germline V gives CDR1 LNHDA, CDR2 SQIVND (reference sequence). The chain recombines TRBV19 with TRBJ2-5; D perhaps matches TRBD2 (6 bases). The TCR was taken from a woman aged 30 to 39 with glioma. Some clones in this sample may be carry-over from other donors' samples. Material: peripheral blood mononuclear cells (PBMCs), obtained from a glioma patient whose treatment included an IDH1 peptide vaccine. The CDR3 sequence is CASSIAGEGQYF. The CDR3, as DNA: TGTGCCAGTAGTATAGCGGGAGAGGGCCAGTACTTC.